One and the same sample provided the 27 T cell receptor beta chains below, sequenced in a study of blood T cell repertoires in COVID-19. Profiled with immunoSEQ multiplex PCR; TCRdb holds only in-frame clones, not every one. The data contain roughly 50,000 clones, around 89% of them singletons. Sequencing was carried out using peripheral blood. All receptors come from a woman between 55 and 75 years old with active COVID-19.

The rearrangement links TRBV7-6 to TRBJ1-2; 9 bases line up with TRBD1. V lost 5 bases to trimming and J lost 0 bases; unmatched junction nucleotides: 4. CDR3 length equals 15 residues. Germline V gene data show CDR1 as SGHVS and CDR2 as FNYEAQ. The CDR3 loop is CASSETGGANYGYTF. CDR3 nucleotide sequence: TGTGCCAGCAGCGAGACAGGGGGAGCTAACTATGGCTACACCTTC.

A few counts support this clone. The chain recombines TRBV5-1 with TRBJ2-5; D is possibly TRBD2 (6 bases). CDR3 size: 15 residues. The germline V gene has CDR1 SGHRS and CDR2 YFSETQ. Trimming left V 3 bases short and J 7 bases short, with 19 bases between. The CDR3 loop reads CASSSSGEGSGTQYF. The CDR3 DNA sequence: TGCGCCAGCAGCTCCTCGGGGGAAGGATCGGGGACCCAGTACTTC.

CDR3 in DNA: TGTGCCAGTAGAGCAAACAGGGGGCATCAGCCCCAGCATTTT. Amino acid sequence: CASRANRGHQPQHF. J is TRBJ1-5 and V is TRBV19; 9 bases fit TRBD1. V shed 6 bases, J shed 5 bases, and the junction held 5 bases outside the gene matches. The CDR3 runs 14 residues. The germline V gene encodes CDR1 LNHDA and CDR2 SQIVND (reference sequence).

The chain joins TRBV3-1 (or the pseudogene TRBV3-2) to TRBJ1-1; the D gene is possibly TRBD1 (5 bases). The CDR3 contains 14 residues. V lost 2 bases, J lost 0 bases, and 7 bases lay in between. Germline V gene lookup returns CDR1 LGHDT and CDR2 YNNKEL (reference sequence). The DNA for the CDR3 is TGTGCCAGCAGCCAATACAGGATGAACACTGAAGCTTTCTTT. Translated: CASSQYRMNTEAFF.

The J gene is TRBJ1-1, the V gene TRBV6-5; TRBD1 might be the D (6 bases). V shed 6 bases and J shed 3 bases, with 14 bases lying between them. The CDR3 runs 14 residues. The germline CDR1 and CDR2 sequences are MNHEY and SVGAGI. The CDR3, as DNA: TGTGCCAGCAGACCCACAGGGCGGGACACTGAAGCTTTCTTT. This codes for CASRPTGRDTEAFF.

The chain carries TRBV5-1 and TRBJ2-1, with 11 bases lining up with TRBD2. This CDR3 contains 15 residues. Germline V gene data show CDR1 as SGHRS and CDR2 as YFSETQ. J lost 6 bases, V lost 3 bases, and 5 bases had no gene match. CDR3 sequence reads: CASSWISGGANEQFF. CDR3 nucleotides: TGCGCCAGCAGCTGGATTAGCGGGGGGGCCAATGAGCAGTTCTTC.

This chain connects TRBV6-2 or TRBV6-3 to TRBJ1-2; tentative D call: TRBD1 (6 bases). From germline, CDR1 is MNHEY and CDR2 SVGEGT. V lost 5 bases, J lost 3 bases, and 19 bases lay in between. The CDR3 contains 16 residues. CDR3 region: CASSLTGRTVHYGYTF. The CDR3 nucleotides read TGTGCCAGCAGTCTAACCGGCCGGACAGTACACTATGGCTACACCTTC.

The J gene is TRBJ2-3, the V gene TRBV7-9; D ambiguous. The CDR3 runs 15 residues. Trimming took 2 bases from V and 1 from J, leaving 10 bases between them. CDR1 is SEHNR and CDR2 is FQNEAQ in the germline V gene (reference sequence). The CDR3 bases are TGTGCCAGCAGCTTACCGGTATCTGGCACAGATACGCAGTATTTT. Translation gives CASSLPVSGTDTQYF.

J is TRBJ2-5 and V is TRBV25-1; 8 bases fit TRBD1. V was clipped by 4 bases and J by 3 bases; unmatched bases: 7. Germline loops: CDR1 MGHDK, CDR2 SYGVNS. The CDR3 loop spans 15 amino acids. CDR3 residues: CASSGPGQVKETQYF. The CDR3 DNA reads TGTGCCAGCAGTGGGCCGGGACAGGTAAAAGAGACCCAGTACTTC.

The CDR3 region is CASSLVGAPSYNEQFF. The CDR3 nucleotides read TGTGCCAGCAGCTTGGTGGGGGCCCCCTCCTACAATGAGCAGTTCTTC. The V gene is TRBV5-6, the J gene TRBJ2-1; possible D gene TRBD1, 6 bases. V was cut by 0 bases and J by 0 bases, with 10 bases left in between. Germline CDR1 is SGHDT and CDR2 is YYEEEE. The CDR3 has 16 amino acids. The full variable domain, with the rest looked up from reference TRBV5-6 and TRBJ2-1, is DAGVTQSPTHLIKTRGQQVTLRCSPKSGHDTVSWYQQALGQGPQFIFQYYEEEERQRGNFPDRFSGHQFPNYSSELNVNALLLGDSALYLCASSLVGAPSYNEQFFGPGTRLTVL.

This chain connects TRBV7-9 to TRBJ2-3; possible D gene TRBD1, 6 bases. V was shortened by 5 bases and J by 3 bases, with 12 bases between the two germline ends. The CDR3 loop spans 14 amino acids. Germline V gene data show CDR1 as SEHNR and CDR2 as FQNEAQ (reference sequence). The chain's CDR3 is CASSPGDGTDTQYF. As DNA, the CDR3 is TGTGCCAGCAGCCCAGGGGATGGTACAGATACGCAGTATTTT.

The CDR3 is CASSQEGREVDGYTF. CDR3 nucleotides: TGCGCCAGCAGCCAAGAGGGCAGGGAGGTTGATGGCTACACCTTC. V is TRBV4-3 and J is TRBJ1-2; weak D call: TRBD1 (5 bases). The CDR3 extends over 15 amino acids. CDR1 is LGHNA, CDR2 YSLEER, per germline. Trimming pared 0 bases from V and 6 bases from J, leaving 14 bases between.

This clone was recorded only once. The rearrangement joins TRBV5-1 to TRBJ1-2, with TRBD1 matching 10 bases. Germline trimming cut 1 base from V and 5 bases from J; bases unmatched to any gene: 8. Looked up from germline, CDR1 is SGHRS and CDR2 is YFSETQ. CDR3 length: 16 residues. CDR3 coding DNA: TGCGCCAGCAGCTTGACAGGGGACAGGGGTCCGTATGGCTACACCTTC. Its translation is CASSLTGDRGPYGYTF.

The count of this clone is one. The gene calls are TRBV4-2 and TRBJ1-3, with D uncertain. CDR3 length: 18 amino acids. V lost 0 bases and J 0 bases, leaving 15 bases between the germline ends. Germline V gene sequence: CDR1 LGHNA, CDR2 YNFKEQ. The DNA of the CDR3 is TGTGCCAGCAGCCAAGATCGTAGCGGCATCAACTCTGGAAACACCATATATTTT. It yields the protein CASSQDRSGINSGNTIYF.

This chain connects TRBV5-6 to TRBJ2-1; possible D gene TRBD1, 6 bases. Trimming took 1 base from V and 10 from J, leaving 9 bases between them. This CDR3 spans 12 amino acids. Germline CDR1 reads SGHDT; CDR2 reads YYEEEE. As DNA, the CDR3 is TGTGCCAGCAGCTTGCAGGGGTCCGAGCAGTTCTTC. Translation: CASSLQGSEQFF.

The J gene is TRBJ2-2, the V gene TRBV7-3, with D hard to call. Germline V gives CDR1 SGHTA, CDR2 FQGTGA. The V end was cut by 5 bases, the J end by 7 bases, with 14 bases between. The length of the CDR3 is 14 residues. The CDR3 reads CASSPQALVGELFF. The DNA for the CDR3 is TGTGCCAGCAGCCCCCAGGCCTTGGTCGGGGAGCTGTTTTTT.

The chain employs TRBV18 and TRBJ2-5, with a tentative D call TRBD2 (7 bases). The CDR3 is 16 amino acids. Germline CDR1 reads KGHSH; CDR2 reads LQKENI. Between the trimmed V and J ends, which lost 1 base and 0 bases, there was a span of 12 bases. The CDR3 coding sequence is TGTGCCAGCTCACCACGAGCCGGGGGGCACCAAGAGACCCAGTACTTC. Translation gives CASSPRAGGHQETQYF.

The rearrangement joins TRBV3-1 (or the pseudogene TRBV3-2) to TRBJ2-3; 8 bases match TRBD2. CDR3 length: 19 residues. Losses at the gene ends were 1 base for V and 0 bases for J; bases not matched to a gene: 12. Germline V gene lookup returns CDR1 LGHDT and CDR2 YNNKEL (reference sequence). This CDR3 is CASSQVGRGVSTSTDTQYF. CDR3 coding DNA: TGTGCCAGCAGCCAAGTGGGGCGGGGGGTCTCGACTAGCACAGATACGCAGTATTTT.

The chain combines TRBV7-2 with TRBJ2-7; 8 positions match TRBD2. Trimming at V came to 0 bases and at J to 4 bases, leaving 5 bases not matched to a gene. Per the germline V gene, CDR1 is SGHTA and CDR2 is FQGNSA. The CDR3 has 15 amino acids. As DNA, the CDR3 is TGTGCCAGCAGCTTAGCAGCCGGGGGGGCTTACGAGCAGTACTTC. Its protein is CASSLAAGGAYEQYF.

The chain links TRBV29-1 to TRBJ1-2, with a weak D call TRBD1 (5 bases). Germline loops: CDR1 SQVTM, CDR2 ANQGSEA. The germline V and J ends were trimmed by 0 bases and 3 bases, with 11 bases remaining between them. The CDR3 loop spans 14 amino acids. CDR3 nucleotides: TGCAGCGTTGAAGACAGGGAGGGACACTATGGCTACACCTTC. Translating gives CSVEDREGHYGYTF.

The chain is built from TRBV3-1 (or the pseudogene TRBV3-2) and TRBJ1-3; maybe TRBD1 (5 bases). V dropped 1 base and J dropped 0 bases, with 10 bases sitting between them. Germline CDR1 reads LGHDT; CDR2 reads YNNKEL (reference sequence). This CDR3 has 16 amino acids. The CDR3 spells CASSQGGANSGNTIYF. CDR3 sequence (DNA): TGTGCCAGCAGCCAAGGGGGCGCCAACTCTGGAAACACCATATATTTT.

A word on this clone: At one end, the junction sequence differs from germline, possibly due to a read error. The CDR3 DNA follows: TGTGCCAGCAGCCAAGTAGTCCTAGCGGGGGACAACGAGCAGTTCTTC. Its translation is CASSQVVLAGDNEQFF. The chain has TRBV3-1 (or the pseudogene TRBV3-2) and TRBJ2-1, with 10 positions matching TRBD2. Germline lookup yields CDR1 LGHDT and CDR2 YNNKEL (reference sequence). CDR3 length: 16 amino acids.

The chain links TRBV18 to TRBJ1-6; 7 nucleotides match TRBD1. The ends lost 4 bases at V and 10 bases at J; junction bases unmatched: 7. This CDR3 has 14 residues. Per the germline V gene, CDR1 is KGHSH and CDR2 is LQKENI. The CDR3 bases are TGTGCCAGCTCACTCACAGGGGTCTCCTCACCCCTCCACTTT. This codes for CASSLTGVSSPLHF.

In this sample, this clone turned up once. The chain joins TRBV10-3 to TRBJ1-6; TRBD1 aligns across 9 bases. Germline CDR1 is ENHRY and CDR2 is SYGVKD. The V segment lost 7 bases and the J segment 7 bases; nucleotides outside the gene matches: 2. This CDR3 contains 13 residues. The CDR3 DNA reads as TGTGCCATCAACAGGGGGCGGAATTCACCCCTCCACTTT. Its translation is CAINRGRNSPLHF.

The rearrangement uses TRBV5-8 and TRBJ1-5; perhaps TRBD1 as D (6 bases). V lost 3 bases and J 8 bases, leaving 30 bases between the germline ends. The CDR3 is 19 residues long. In germline, CDR1 is SGHTS, CDR2 YDEGEE. DNA of the CDR3: TGTGCCAGCAGCTCCAGCGGGGGCGAGTCGGCGGCGATTTTTAAGCCCCAGCATTTT. It specifies CASSSSGGESAAIFKPQHF.

This chain joins TRBV4-1 and TRBJ2-5, with 10 bases aligning to TRBD2. The V and J ends lost 0 bases and 4 bases, in that order; junction bases with no gene match: 17. The CDR3 has 20 residues. CDR1 and CDR2 (germline): MGHRA, YSYEKL. In DNA, the CDR3 is TGCGCCAGCAGCCAAGAATATAGCGGTATGGTAGCGGGGGGTCGAGAGACCCAGTACTTC. It encodes CASSQEYSGMVAGGRETQYF.

V gene TRBV10-3 combines with J gene TRBJ2-1, with D perhaps matching TRBD2 (7 bases). CDR1 and CDR2 from the germline V gene are ENHRY and SYGVKD. The CDR3 loop spans 17 amino acids. The V and J ends lost 3 bases and 0 bases respectively, with 15 bases between them. The CDR3: CAISDRGAAVSYNEQFF. The CDR3, as DNA: TGTGCCATCAGTGACCGGGGGGCGGCGGTCTCCTACAATGAGCAGTTCTTC.